The entry below gives a single T cell receptor beta chain sequence along with its context. Per germline, CDR1 SEHNR and CDR2 FQNEAQ (reference sequence). The V end was cut by 1 base, the J end by 3 bases, with 6 bases between. The CDR3 loop spans 13 amino acids. Clones were sequenced by immunoSEQ multiplex PCR, and TCRdb holds only the in-frame ones, with some missing. This sample has some 40,000 clones, with about 91% found just once. The data were obtained in a study of blood T cell repertoires in COVID-19. Study details: Donors in the United States, Italy and Spain gave samples during acute or convalescent COVID-19.

This rearrangement joins TRBV7-9 to TRBJ1-1, with a possible D match to TRBD1 (6 bases). The clonotype was recovered from an elderly woman with acute or convalescent COVID-19. The specimen sequenced was peripheral blood. DNA for the CDR3: TGTGCCAGCAGCTTAGAGGGGGACACTGAAGCTTTCTTT. Encoded protein: CASSLEGDTEAFF.